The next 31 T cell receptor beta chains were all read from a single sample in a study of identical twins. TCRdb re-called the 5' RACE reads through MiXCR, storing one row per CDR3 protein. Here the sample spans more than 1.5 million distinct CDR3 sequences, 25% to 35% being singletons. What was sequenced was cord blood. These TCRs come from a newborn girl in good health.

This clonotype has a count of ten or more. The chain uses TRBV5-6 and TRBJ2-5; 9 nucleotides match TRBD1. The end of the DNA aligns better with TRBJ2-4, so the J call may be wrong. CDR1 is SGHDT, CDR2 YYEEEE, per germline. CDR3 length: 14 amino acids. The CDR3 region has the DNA TGTGCCAGCAGCCGTACGGGACAGGGAAACATTCAGTACTTC. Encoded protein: CASSRTGQGNIQYF.

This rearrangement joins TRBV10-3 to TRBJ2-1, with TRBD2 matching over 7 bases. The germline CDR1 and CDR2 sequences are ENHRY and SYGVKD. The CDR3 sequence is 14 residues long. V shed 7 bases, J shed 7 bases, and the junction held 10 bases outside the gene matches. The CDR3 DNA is TGTGCCATCAAGGAGCGGGGAGTGAGGAATGAGCAGTTCTTC. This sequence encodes CAIKERGVRNEQFF.

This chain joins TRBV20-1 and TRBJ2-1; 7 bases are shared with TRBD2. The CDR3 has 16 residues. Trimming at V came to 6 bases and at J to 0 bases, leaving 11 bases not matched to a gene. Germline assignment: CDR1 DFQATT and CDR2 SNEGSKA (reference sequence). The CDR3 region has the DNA TGCAGTGCAAGAACTAGCGACCTGAGCTCCTACAATGAGCAGTTCTTC. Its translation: CSARTSDLSSYNEQFF.

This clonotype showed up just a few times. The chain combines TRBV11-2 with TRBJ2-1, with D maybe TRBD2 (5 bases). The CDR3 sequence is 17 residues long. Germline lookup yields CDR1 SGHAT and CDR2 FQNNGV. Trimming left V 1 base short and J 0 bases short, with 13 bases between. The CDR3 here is CASSLATRAYSYNEQFF. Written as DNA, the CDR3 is TGTGCCAGCAGCTTAGCAACTAGGGCTTACTCCTACAATGAGCAGTTCTTC.

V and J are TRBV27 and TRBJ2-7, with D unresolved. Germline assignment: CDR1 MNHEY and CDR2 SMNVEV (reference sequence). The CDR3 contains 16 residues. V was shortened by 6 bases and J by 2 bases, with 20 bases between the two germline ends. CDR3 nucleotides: TGTGCCAGCAGCCGCTCGGCCGCAGGCGGCACCTACGAGCAGTACTTC. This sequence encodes CASSRSAAGGTYEQYF.

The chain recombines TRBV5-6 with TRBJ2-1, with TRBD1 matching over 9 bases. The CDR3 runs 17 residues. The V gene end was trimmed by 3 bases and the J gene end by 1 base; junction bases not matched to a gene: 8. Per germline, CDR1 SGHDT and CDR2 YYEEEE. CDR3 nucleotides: TGTGCCAGCAGCTCACCGGTGGGACAGGGTTCCTACAATGAGCAGTTCTTC. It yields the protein CASSSPVGQGSYNEQFF.

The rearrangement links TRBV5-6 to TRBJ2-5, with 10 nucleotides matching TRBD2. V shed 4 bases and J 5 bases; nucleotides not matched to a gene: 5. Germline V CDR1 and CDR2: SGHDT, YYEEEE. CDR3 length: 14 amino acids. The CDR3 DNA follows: TGTGCCAGCAGCCCACTAGCGGGACCTGAGACCCAGTACTTC. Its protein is CASSPLAGPETQYF.

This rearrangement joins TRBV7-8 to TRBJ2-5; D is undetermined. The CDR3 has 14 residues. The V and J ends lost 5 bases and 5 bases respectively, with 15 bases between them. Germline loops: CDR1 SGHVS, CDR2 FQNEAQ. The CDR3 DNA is TGTGCCAGCAGCCGGACCCTGCTTCTGGAGACCCAGTACTTC. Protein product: CASSRTLLLETQYF.

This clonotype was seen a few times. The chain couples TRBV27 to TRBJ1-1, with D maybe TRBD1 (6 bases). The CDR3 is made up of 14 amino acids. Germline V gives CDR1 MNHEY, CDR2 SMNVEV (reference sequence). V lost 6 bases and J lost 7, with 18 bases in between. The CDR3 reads CASRRGAELGEAFF. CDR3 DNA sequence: TGTGCCAGCAGGCGGGGGGCGGAATTGGGTGAAGCTTTCTTT.

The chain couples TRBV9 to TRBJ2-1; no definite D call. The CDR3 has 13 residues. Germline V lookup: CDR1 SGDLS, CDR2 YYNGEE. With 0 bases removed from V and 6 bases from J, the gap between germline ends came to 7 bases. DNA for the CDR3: TGTGCCAGCAGCGTAGACGTTTTCAATGAGCAGTTCTTC. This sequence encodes CASSVDVFNEQFF.

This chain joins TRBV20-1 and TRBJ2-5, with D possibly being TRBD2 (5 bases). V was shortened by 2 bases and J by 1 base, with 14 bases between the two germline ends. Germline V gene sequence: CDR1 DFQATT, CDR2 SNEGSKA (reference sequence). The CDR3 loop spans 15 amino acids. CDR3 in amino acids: CSARLGPSSQETQYF. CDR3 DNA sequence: TGCAGTGCTAGACTCGGTCCTAGCAGCCAAGAGACCCAGTACTTC.

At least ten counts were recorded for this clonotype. CDR3 coding DNA: TGTGCCAGCAGCGGTAGCGGATCTCCCTCCTACAATGAGCAGTTCTTC. Amino acids: CASSGSGSPSYNEQFF. This chain links TRBV9 with TRBJ2-1; TRBD2 might be the D (6 bases). Germline CDR1 is SGDLS and CDR2 is YYNGEE. The length of the CDR3 is 16 residues. Trimming removed 3 bases from V and 0 bases from J, with 13 bases in between. Drawing the rest from reference TRBV9 and TRBJ2-1, the complete variable domain is DSGVTQTPKHLITATGQRVTLRCSPRSGDLSVYWYQQSLDQGLQFLIQYYNGEERAKGNILERFSAQQFPDLHSELNLSSLELGDSALYFCASSGSGSPSYNEQFFGPGTRLTVL.

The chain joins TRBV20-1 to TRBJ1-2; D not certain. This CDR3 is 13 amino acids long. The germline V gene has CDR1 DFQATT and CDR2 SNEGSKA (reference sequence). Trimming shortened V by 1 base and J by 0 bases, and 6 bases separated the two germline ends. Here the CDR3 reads CSARVAANYGYTF. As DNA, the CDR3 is TGCAGTGCTAGAGTGGCAGCTAACTATGGCTACACCTTC.

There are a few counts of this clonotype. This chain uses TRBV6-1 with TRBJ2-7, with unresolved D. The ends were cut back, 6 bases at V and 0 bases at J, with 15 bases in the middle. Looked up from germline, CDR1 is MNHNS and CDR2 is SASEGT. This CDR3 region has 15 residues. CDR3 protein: CASRPIESPSYEQYF. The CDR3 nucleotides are TGTGCCAGCAGGCCTATAGAGTCCCCCTCCTACGAGCAGTACTTC.

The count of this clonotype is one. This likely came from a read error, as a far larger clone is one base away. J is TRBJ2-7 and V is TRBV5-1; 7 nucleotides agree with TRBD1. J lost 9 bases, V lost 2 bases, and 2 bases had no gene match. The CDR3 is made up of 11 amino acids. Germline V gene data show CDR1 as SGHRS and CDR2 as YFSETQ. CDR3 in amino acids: CASSFSGGQYF. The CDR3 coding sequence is TGCGCCAGCAGCTTTTCAGGGGGGCAGTACTTC. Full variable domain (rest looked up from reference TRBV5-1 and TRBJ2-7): KAGVTQTPRYLIKTRGQQVTLSCSPISGHRSVSWYQQTPGQGLQFLFEYFSETQRNKGNFPGRFSGRQFSNSRSEMNVSTLELGDSALYLCASSFSGGQYFGPGTRLTVT.

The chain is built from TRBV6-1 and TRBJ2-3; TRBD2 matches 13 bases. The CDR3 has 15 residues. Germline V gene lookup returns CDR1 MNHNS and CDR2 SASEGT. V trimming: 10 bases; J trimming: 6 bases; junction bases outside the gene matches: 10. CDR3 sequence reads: CAITAGTSGTDTQYF. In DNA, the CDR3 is TGTGCCATCACAGCCGGGACTAGCGGGACGGATACGCAGTATTTT.

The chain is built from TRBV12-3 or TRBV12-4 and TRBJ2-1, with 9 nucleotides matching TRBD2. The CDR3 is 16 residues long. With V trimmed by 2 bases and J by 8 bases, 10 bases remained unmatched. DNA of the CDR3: TGTGCCAGCAGTTTATTCGTAGCGGGGGAGATGGATGAGCAGTTCTTC. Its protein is CASSLFVAGEMDEQFF.

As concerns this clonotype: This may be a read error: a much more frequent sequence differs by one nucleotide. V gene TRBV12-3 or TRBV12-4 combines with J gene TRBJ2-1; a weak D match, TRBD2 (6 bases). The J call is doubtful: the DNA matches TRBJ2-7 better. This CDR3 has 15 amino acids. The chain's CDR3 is CASREKRAPYNEQYF. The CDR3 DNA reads TGTGCCAGCAGAGAAAAGCGGGCCCCCTACAATGAGCAGTACTTC.

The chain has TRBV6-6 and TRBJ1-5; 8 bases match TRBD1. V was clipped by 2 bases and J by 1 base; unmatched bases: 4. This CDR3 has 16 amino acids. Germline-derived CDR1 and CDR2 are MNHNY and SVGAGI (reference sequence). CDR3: CASSYPRDRSNQPQHF. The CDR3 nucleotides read TGTGCCAGCAGTTACCCGCGGGACAGGAGCAATCAGCCCCAGCATTTT.

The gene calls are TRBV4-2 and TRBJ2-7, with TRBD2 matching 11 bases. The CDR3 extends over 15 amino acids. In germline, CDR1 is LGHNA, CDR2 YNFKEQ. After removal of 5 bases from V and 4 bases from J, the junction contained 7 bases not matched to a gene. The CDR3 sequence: CASSILAGDPYEQYF. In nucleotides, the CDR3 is TGTGCCAGCAGCATACTAGCGGGAGATCCTTACGAGCAGTACTTC.

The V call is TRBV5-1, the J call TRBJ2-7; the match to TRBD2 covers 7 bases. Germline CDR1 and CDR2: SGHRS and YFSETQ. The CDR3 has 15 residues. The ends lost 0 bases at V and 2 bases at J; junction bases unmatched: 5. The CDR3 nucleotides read TGCGCCAGCAGCTTGGGAGGCGGGACTACCTACGAGCAGTACTTC. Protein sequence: CASSLGGGTTYEQYF.

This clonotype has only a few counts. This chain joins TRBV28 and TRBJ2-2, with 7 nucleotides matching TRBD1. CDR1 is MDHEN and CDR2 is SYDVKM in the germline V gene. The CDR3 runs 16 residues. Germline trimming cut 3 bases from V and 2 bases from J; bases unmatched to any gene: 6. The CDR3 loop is CASSLRGRLNTGELFF. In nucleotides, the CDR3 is TGTGCCAGCAGTTTGAGGGGGCGGCTTAACACCGGGGAGCTGTTTTTT.

DNA for the CDR3: TGTGCCAGCAGCTTAGGAGCGGGGGGCAAGTATTCACCCCTCCACTTT. Amino acid sequence: CASSLGAGGKYSPLHF. V usage is TRBV13 and J usage is TRBJ1-6; possible D gene TRBD1, 6 bases. The CDR3 sequence is 16 residues long. V lost 0 bases, J lost 8 bases, and 14 bases lay in between. Germline V gene lookup returns CDR1 PRHDT and CDR2 FYEKMQ (reference sequence).

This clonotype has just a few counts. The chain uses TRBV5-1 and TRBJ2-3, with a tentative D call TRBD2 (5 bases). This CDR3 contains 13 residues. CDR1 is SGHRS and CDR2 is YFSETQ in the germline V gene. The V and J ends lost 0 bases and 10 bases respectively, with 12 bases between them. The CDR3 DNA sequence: TGCGCCAGCAGCTTGGTCGTCGGGAAGGCGCAGTATTTT. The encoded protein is CASSLVVGKAQYF.

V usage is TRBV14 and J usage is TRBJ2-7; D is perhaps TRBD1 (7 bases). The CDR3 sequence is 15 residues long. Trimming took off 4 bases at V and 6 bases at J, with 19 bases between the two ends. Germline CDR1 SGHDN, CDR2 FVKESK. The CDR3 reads CASSPTGTLSGEQYF. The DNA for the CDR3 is TGTGCCAGCAGCCCGACAGGGACTCTTAGTGGCGAGCAGTACTTC.

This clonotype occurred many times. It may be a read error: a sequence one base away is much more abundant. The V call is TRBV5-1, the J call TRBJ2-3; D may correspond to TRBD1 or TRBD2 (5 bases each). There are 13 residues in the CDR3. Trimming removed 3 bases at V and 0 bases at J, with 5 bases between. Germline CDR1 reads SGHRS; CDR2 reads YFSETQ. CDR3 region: CASSWGSTDTQYF. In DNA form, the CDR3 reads TGCGCCAGCAGCTGGGGGAGCACAGATACGCAGTATTTT.

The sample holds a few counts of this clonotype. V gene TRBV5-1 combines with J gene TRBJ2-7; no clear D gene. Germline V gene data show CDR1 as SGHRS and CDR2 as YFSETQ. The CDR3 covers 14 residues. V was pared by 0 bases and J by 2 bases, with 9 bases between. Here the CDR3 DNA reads TGCGCCAGCAGCTTGGAGACGGATCCCTACGAGCAGTACTTC. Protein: CASSLETDPYEQYF.

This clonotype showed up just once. The DNA of the CDR3 is TGTGCCAGCAGTGGAGCGGGAGTGGGAGAGACCCAGTACTTC. It is translated as CASSGAGVGETQYF. The chain uses TRBV25-1 and TRBJ2-5, with 8 bases that match TRBD2. Germline loops: CDR1 MGHDK, CDR2 SYGVNS. There are 14 residues in the CDR3. V lost 4 bases and J lost 4; bases outside the gene matches: 5.

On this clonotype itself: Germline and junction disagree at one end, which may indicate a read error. The CDR3: CAGSPYWGGQTPQYF. The CDR3, as DNA: TGTGCCGGCAGCCCTTACTGGGGGGGACAGACTCCGCAGTACTTC. The chain carries TRBV7-2 and TRBJ2-7; D is perhaps TRBD1 or TRBD2 (7 bases each). Per the germline V gene, CDR1 is SGHTA and CDR2 is FQGNSA. CDR3 size: 15 residues. The full variable domain, rest sourced from reference TRBV7-2 and TRBJ2-7, is GAGVSQSPSNKVTEKGKDVELRCDPISGHTALYWYRQSLGQGLEFLIYFQGNSAPDKSGLPSDRFSAERTGGSVSTLTIQRTQQEDSAVYLCAGSPYWGGQTPQYFGPGTRLTVT.

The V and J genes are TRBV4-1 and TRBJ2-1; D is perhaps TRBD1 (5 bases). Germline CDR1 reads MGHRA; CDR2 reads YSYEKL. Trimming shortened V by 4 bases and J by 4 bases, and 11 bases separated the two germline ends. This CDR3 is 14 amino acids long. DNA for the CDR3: TGCGCCAGCAGCCCTTGGGCAGGGTACAATGAGCAGTTCTTC. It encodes CASSPWAGYNEQFF.

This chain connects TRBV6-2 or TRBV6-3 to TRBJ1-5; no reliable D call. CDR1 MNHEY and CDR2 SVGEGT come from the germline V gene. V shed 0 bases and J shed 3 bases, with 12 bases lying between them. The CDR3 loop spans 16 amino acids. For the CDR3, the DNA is TGTGCCAGCAGTTACTCCTTGGGTGGTGACAATCAGCCCCAGCATTTT. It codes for CASSYSLGGDNQPQHF.